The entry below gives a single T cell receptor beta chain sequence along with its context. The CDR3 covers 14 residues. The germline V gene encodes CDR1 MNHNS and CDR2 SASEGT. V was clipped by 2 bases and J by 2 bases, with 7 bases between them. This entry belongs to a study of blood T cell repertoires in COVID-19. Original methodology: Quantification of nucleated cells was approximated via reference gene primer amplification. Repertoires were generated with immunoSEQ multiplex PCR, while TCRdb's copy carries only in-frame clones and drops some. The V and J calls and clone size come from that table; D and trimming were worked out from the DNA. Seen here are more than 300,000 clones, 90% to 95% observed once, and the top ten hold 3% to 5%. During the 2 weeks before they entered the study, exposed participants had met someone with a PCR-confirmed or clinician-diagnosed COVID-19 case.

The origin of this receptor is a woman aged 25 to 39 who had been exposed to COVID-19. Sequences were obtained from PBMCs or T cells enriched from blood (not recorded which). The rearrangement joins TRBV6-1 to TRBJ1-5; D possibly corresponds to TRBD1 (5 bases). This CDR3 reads CASSEIGGNQPQHF. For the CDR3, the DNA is TGTGCCAGCAGTGAAATAGGGGGCAATCAGCCCCAGCATTTT.